This entry concerns a single T cell receptor beta chain. The antigen remains unidentified. The PCR made use of 60 Vbeta and 13 Jbeta primers. Profiled with immunoSEQ multiplex PCR; TCRdb holds only in-frame clones, not every one. Of about 160,000 clones in the sample, 85% were seen once. The data stem from a study of cytomegalovirus exposure and HLA in healthy donors. Notes on the study in general: According to an earlier analysis, most TCR beta V segments yielded productive rearrangements about 87% or about 30% of the time. Donors were assumed by presence/absence analyses to have roughly uniform sequencing depth. Some V segments, including TRBV6-2 and TRBV6-3, were excluded as indistinguishable.

V lost 4 bases to trimming and J lost 8 bases; unmatched junction nucleotides: 15. The CDR3 is 17 amino acids. From germline, CDR1 is SGHRS and CDR2 YFSETQ. This rearrangement joins TRBV5-1 to TRBJ2-1, with 10 bases lining up with TRBD2. The specimen was PBMCs. The clonotype comes from a boy aged 2 to 10 in good health and CMV-seronegative. CDR3 loop: CASSRNVNSGRAYEQFF. Here the CDR3 DNA reads TGCGCCAGCAGCCGGAACGTTAACAGCGGGAGGGCATATGAGCAGTTCTTC.